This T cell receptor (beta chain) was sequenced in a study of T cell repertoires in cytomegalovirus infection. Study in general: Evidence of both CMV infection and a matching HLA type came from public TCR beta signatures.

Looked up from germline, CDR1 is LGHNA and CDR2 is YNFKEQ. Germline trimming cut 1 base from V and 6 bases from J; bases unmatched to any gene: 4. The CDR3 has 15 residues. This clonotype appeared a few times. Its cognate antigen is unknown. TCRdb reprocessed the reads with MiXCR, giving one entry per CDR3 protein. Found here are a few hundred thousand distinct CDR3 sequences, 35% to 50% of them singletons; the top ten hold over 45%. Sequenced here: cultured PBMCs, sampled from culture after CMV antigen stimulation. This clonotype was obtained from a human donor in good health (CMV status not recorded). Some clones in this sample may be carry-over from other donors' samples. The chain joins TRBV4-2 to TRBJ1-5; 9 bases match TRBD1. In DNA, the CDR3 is TGTGCCAGCAGCCAAGGGACAGGGGCTGGTCAGCCCCAGCATTTT. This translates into CASSQGTGAGQPQHF.